This TCR beta chain came from a study of identical twins. Each CDR3 protein gets one entry after TCRdb re-called the 5' RACE reads with MiXCR. The table shows 250,000 to 350,000 distinct CDR3 sequences, with roughly 9% occurring only once. Trimming left V 0 bases short and J 7 bases short, with 10 bases between. Germline V gene sequence: CDR1 LGHNA, CDR2 YNFKEQ. The CDR3 totals 14 residues. These same records also appear under a second study, on yellow fever vaccine responses in identical twins.

The chain carries TRBV4-2 and TRBJ2-1; no firm D call. The receptor comes from a woman aged 18-30 years in good health. The sequenced sample was CD8+ T cells sorted from blood. The CDR3 DNA is TGTGCCAGCAGCCAAGATCTAGTTTCAAATGAGCAGTTCTTC. The encoded protein is CASSQDLVSNEQFF.